The sequence of this TCR beta chain was determined in a study of cytomegalovirus exposure and HLA in healthy donors. Per the germline V gene, CDR1 is MDHEN and CDR2 is SYDVKM. V was trimmed by 5 bases and J by 4 bases, leaving 14 bases between them. CDR3 length equals 14 residues. In its sample, this clone was seen a few times. Its antigen is currently unknown. The primer mix had 60 Vbeta and 13 Jbeta primers. Produced via immunoSEQ multiplex PCR; TCRdb's table is partial and in-frame only. The profile shows 40,000 to 55,000 clones, less than 75% of them singletons. The study, taken as a whole, reports: A missense DCLRE1C variant was associated with V- and J-gene trimming of TCR beta chains in a later analysis, and an independent cohort replicated the association. Sequencing had likely introduced a cluster of highly shared sequence variants as an artifact.

The specimen was PBMCs. The TCR sequence derives from a man between 60 and 70 years old in good health and CMV-seropositive. The chain uses TRBV28 and TRBJ1-2; perhaps TRBD1 as D (6 bases). The CDR3 DNA follows: TGTGCCAGCAGTCAAGGACAGCGGGGCTATGGCTACACCTTC. Translated: CASSQGQRGYGYTF.